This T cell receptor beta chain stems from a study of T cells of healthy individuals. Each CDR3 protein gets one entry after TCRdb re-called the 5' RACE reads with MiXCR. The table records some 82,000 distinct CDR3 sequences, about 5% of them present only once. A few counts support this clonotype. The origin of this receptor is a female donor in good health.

The CDR3 region has the DNA TGCAGTGCTAGAGATGTGGCTAGCGGGAGGGTAACCTACGAGCAGTACTTC. This encodes CSARDVASGRVTYEQYF. The J gene is TRBJ2-7, the V gene TRBV20-1, with 12 positions matching TRBD2. CDR1 DFQATT and CDR2 SNEGSKA come from the germline V gene (reference sequence). The CDR3 consists of 17 residues. The trim removed 0 bases at V and 2 bases at J, leaving 8 bases unmatched.